These 30 T cell receptor beta chains share one sample of origin, sequenced in a study of cytotoxic CD8 clonotypes in ibrutinib-treated CLL. The assay was immunoSEQ multiplex PCR, and TCRdb's table has in-frame clones only and misses some. The table records over 70,000 clones, around 84% of them present only once. The material sequenced was PBMCs, taken before ibrutinib treatment. The origin of the receptors is a human donor with chronic lymphocytic leukemia.

The J gene is TRBJ1-3, the V gene TRBV19; D uncertain. CDR1 LNHDA and CDR2 SQIVND come from the germline V gene (reference sequence). Deletions cut 7 bases from V and 2 bases from J, with 9 bases between. This CDR3 contains 13 residues. CDR3 sequence reads: CASTRWTGNTIYF. The CDR3 nucleotides are TGTGCCAGTACCCGATGGACTGGAAACACCATATATTTT.

The V gene is TRBV7-3, the J gene TRBJ1-1, with 8 bases aligning to TRBD1. V shed 4 bases, J shed 5 bases, and the junction held 6 bases outside the gene matches. CDR3 length: 14 residues. CDR1 is SGHTA, CDR2 FQGTGA, per germline. The CDR3 bases are TGTGCCAGCAGCTCCCAGGGGGCGCGGACTGAAGCTTTCTTT. It specifies CASSSQGARTEAFF.

CDR3 sequence reads: CATRVLAPYEQYF. DNA of the CDR3: TGTGCCACCAGAGTATTGGCCCCCTACGAGCAGTACTTC. This rearrangement joins TRBV27 to TRBJ2-7, with no clear D. The CDR3 contains 13 residues. The germline V gene has CDR1 MNHEY and CDR2 SMNVEV (reference sequence). Trimming cost V 10 bases and J 2 bases, with 15 bases left between them.

The V gene is TRBV19, the J gene TRBJ1-1; D is uncertain. CDR1 and CDR2 (germline): LNHDA, SQIVND (reference sequence). This CDR3 is built from 13 residues. Between the trimmed V and J ends, which lost 5 bases and 1 base, there was a span of 8 bases. For the CDR3, the DNA is TGTGCCAGTAGTCCAACTGAGAACACTGAAGCTTTCTTT. It translates to CASSPTENTEAFF.

The genes are TRBV4-3 and TRBJ1-5; no reliable D call. There are 14 residues in the CDR3. The ends were cut back, 0 bases at V and 10 bases at J, with 13 bases in the middle. Per the germline V gene, CDR1 is LGHNA and CDR2 is YSLEER. As DNA, the CDR3 is TGCGCCAGCAGCCAAGACCTGGACCGACAACCCCAGCATTTT. The encoded protein is CASSQDLDRQPQHF.

This rearrangement joins TRBV19 to TRBJ1-5, with TRBD1 matching over 12 bases. CDR3 length equals 15 residues. The germline V gene encodes CDR1 LNHDA and CDR2 SQIVND (reference sequence). Losses at the gene ends were 6 bases for V and 5 bases for J; bases not matched to a gene: 5. The CDR3 DNA follows: TGTGCCAGTAGAAGGGACAGGGGGCCTGATCAGCCCCAGCATTTT. It translates to CASRRDRGPDQPQHF. The variable domain in full, with the rest retrieved from reference TRBV19 and TRBJ1-5, is DGGITQSPKYLFRKEGQNVTLSCEQNLNHDAMYWYRQDPGQGLRLIYYSQIVNDFQKGDIAEGYSVSREKKESFPLTVTSAQKNPTAFYLCASRRDRGPDQPQHFGDGTRLSIL.

J is TRBJ1-2 and V is TRBV19, with a weak D call TRBD1 (5 bases). There are 13 residues in the CDR3. With 3 bases removed from V and 2 bases from J, the gap between germline ends came to 7 bases. CDR1 is LNHDA, CDR2 SQIVND, per germline (reference sequence). This CDR3 is CASSMGLNYGYTF. The CDR3 coding sequence is TGTGCCAGTAGTATGGGACTGAACTATGGCTACACCTTC.

The chain recombines TRBV18 with TRBJ2-3; the match to TRBD1 covers 10 bases. Trimming at V came to 3 bases and at J to 3 bases, leaving 0 bases not matched to a gene. Germline V gene sequence: CDR1 KGHSH, CDR2 LQKENI. The CDR3 consists of 14 residues. The CDR3 protein is CASSPGQGTDTQYF. CDR3 sequence (DNA): TGTGCCAGCTCACCGGGACAGGGGACAGATACGCAGTATTTT.

The chain is built from TRBV27 and TRBJ2-1; D gene ambiguous. This CDR3 region has 13 residues. V was shortened by 8 bases and J by 6 bases, with 14 bases between the two germline ends. CDR1 is MNHEY and CDR2 is SMNVEV in the germline V gene (reference sequence). In DNA form, the CDR3 reads TGTGCCAGCCGTCACTCTTCTGGCAATGAGCAGTTCTTC. Translating it yields CASRHSSGNEQFF.

This sequence joins TRBV27 and TRBJ2-7; 8 bases are a match to TRBD1. Germline CDR1 is MNHEY and CDR2 is SMNVEV (reference sequence). The CDR3 is 14 amino acids. Trimming at V came to 3 bases and at J to 5 bases, leaving 6 bases not matched to a gene. The CDR3 is CASSLSGGINEQYF. The CDR3 DNA sequence: TGTGCCAGCAGTTTGTCAGGGGGCATCAACGAGCAGTACTTC.

This chain's CDR3 is CASSLIPPVGTDTQYF. CDR3 coding DNA: TGTGCCAGCAGCCTCATTCCCCCGGTGGGCACAGATACGCAGTATTTT. The chain has TRBV7-9 and TRBJ2-3; unclear D gene. V lost 5 bases to trimming and J lost 1 base, with 16 bases between them. The CDR3 has 16 amino acids. The germline V gene has CDR1 SEHNR and CDR2 FQNEAQ (reference sequence). The variable domain in full, with the rest retrieved from reference TRBV7-9 and TRBJ2-3, is DTGVSQNPRHKITKRGQNVTFRCDPISEHNRLYWYRQTLGQGPEFLTYFQNEAQLEKSRLLSDRFSAERPKGSFSTLEIQRTEQGDSAMYLCASSLIPPVGTDTQYFGPGTRLTVL.

The V gene is TRBV18, the J gene TRBJ1-4, with TRBD1 as a possible D gene (5 bases). This CDR3 has 13 amino acids. V was clipped by 2 bases and J by 8 bases, with 9 bases between them. Germline V lookup: CDR1 KGHSH, CDR2 LQKENI. CDR3: CASSPGQGEKLFF. In nucleotides, the CDR3 is TGTGCCAGCTCACCAGGGCAGGGCGAAAAACTGTTTTTT.

This chain joins TRBV19 and TRBJ2-7; unclear D gene. CDR1 and CDR2 (germline): LNHDA, SQIVND (reference sequence). V lost 5 bases to trimming and J lost 0 bases, with 11 bases between them. The length of the CDR3 is 14 residues. CDR3 loop: CASSQAVSSYEQYF. In nucleotides, the CDR3 is TGTGCCAGTAGTCAAGCCGTCTCCTCCTACGAGCAGTACTTC.

This chain joins TRBV14 and TRBJ1-1; 11 bases match TRBD1. With 4 bases clipped from V and 4 bases from J, the junction kept 5 bases outside the gene matches. CDR1 and CDR2 from the germline V gene are SGHDN and FVKESK. CDR3 size: 15 residues. Written as DNA, the CDR3 is TGTGCCAGCAGCCCCCGGACAGGGGGCGTCACTGAAGCTTTCTTT. The encoded protein is CASSPRTGGVTEAFF.

With respect to this clone: The identical CDR3 is also encoded by other nucleotide sequences in the sample. J is TRBJ2-3 and V is TRBV5-1; 8 bases map to TRBD1. CDR3 size: 14 residues. Germline values: CDR1 SGHRS, CDR2 YFSETQ. Losses at the gene ends were 4 bases for V and 1 base for J; bases not matched to a gene: 2. CDR3: CASSQGQGTDTQYF. In DNA, the CDR3 is TGCGCCAGCAGCCAGGGACAGGGCACAGATACGCAGTATTTT. Full variable domain (remainder filled in from reference TRBV5-1 and TRBJ2-3): KAGVTQTPRYLIKTRGQQVTLSCSPISGHRSVSWYQQTPGQGLQFLFEYFSETQRNKGNFPGRFSGRQFSNSRSEMNVSTLELGDSALYLCASSQGQGTDTQYFGPGTRLTVL.

The CDR3 is CASSLVAGEETQYF. The CDR3 DNA reads TGTGCCAGCAGCTTGGTTGCGGGAGAAGAGACCCAGTACTTC. The genes are TRBV5-4 and TRBJ2-5, with 7 bases that match TRBD2. CDR3 length: 14 amino acids. V gave up 0 bases and J gave up 3 bases; unmatched junction bases: 2. Germline CDR1 SGHNT, CDR2 YYREEE (reference sequence). Using reference TRBV5-4 and TRBJ2-5 for the parts outside the CDR3, the full variable domain is ETGVTQSPTHLIKTRGQQVTLRCSSQSGHNTVSWYQQALGQGPQFIFQYYREEENGRGNFPPRFSGLQFPNYSSELNVNALELDDSALYLCASSLVAGEETQYFGPGTRLLVL.

The chain has TRBV18 and TRBJ1-5; 7 nucleotides agree with TRBD1. The CDR3 sequence is 16 residues long. Trimming cost V 5 bases and J 7 bases; bases outside gene matches: 14. In germline, CDR1 is KGHSH, CDR2 LQKENI. CDR3 residues: CASSSVDRVGLQPQHF. CDR3 sequence (DNA): TGTGCCAGCTCATCTGTAGACAGGGTTGGGTTGCAGCCCCAGCATTTT. The full variable domain, completed using reference TRBV18 and TRBJ1-5, is NAGVMQNPRHLVRRRGQEARLRCSPMKGHSHVYWYRQLPEEGLKFMVYLQKENIIDESGMPKERFSAEFPKEGPSILRIQQVVRGDSAAYFCASSSVDRVGLQPQHFGDGTRLSIL.

The chain is built from TRBV7-3 and TRBJ2-7; 8 nucleotides line up with TRBD1. The germline CDR1 and CDR2 sequences are SGHTA and FQGTGA. This CDR3 region has 14 residues. Unmatched junction bases numbered 6, after V lost 2 bases and J lost 6 bases. The CDR3 coding sequence is TGTGCCAGCAGCTTATCGGACAGGGCCGGCGAGCAGTACTTC. Translating gives CASSLSDRAGEQYF.

This chain uses TRBV19 with TRBJ1-2; 9 nucleotides agree with TRBD1. CDR1 is LNHDA, CDR2 SQIVND, per germline (reference sequence). The V and J ends lost 4 bases and 4 bases, in that order; junction bases with no gene match: 7. This CDR3 region has 15 residues. The CDR3 DNA follows: TGTGCCAGTAGTACCCGGACAGGGGTAGTCTATGGCTACACCTTC. It translates to CASSTRTGVVYGYTF.

The chain has TRBV7-2 and TRBJ1-5; 8 positions agree with TRBD1. From germline, CDR1 is SGHTA and CDR2 FQGNSA. With 5 bases clipped from V and 3 bases from J, the junction kept 6 bases outside the gene matches. The CDR3 is 15 amino acids. The CDR3 coding sequence is TGTGCCAGCAGCCCCCTGGGACAGGTCAATCAGCCCCAGCATTTT. Protein product: CASSPLGQVNQPQHF.

The chain uses TRBV30 and TRBJ2-5; 10 bases match TRBD1. The CDR3 contains 13 residues. Germline values: CDR1 GTSNPN, CDR2 SVGIG (reference sequence). J was trimmed by 5 bases and V by 5 bases; bases with no gene match: 5. CDR3 sequence (DNA): TGTGCCTGGGCGTCGGGACAGGGGGAGACCCAGTACTTC. This encodes CAWASGQGETQYF. The variable domain in full, with the rest retrieved from reference TRBV30 and TRBJ2-5, is SQTIHQWPATLVQPVGSPLSLECTVEGTSNPNLYWYRQAAGRGLQLLFYSVGIGQISSEVPQNLSASRPQDRQFILSSKKLLLSDSGFYLCAWASGQGETQYFGPGTRLLVL.

This chain links TRBV18 with TRBJ2-1, with 10 bases identical to TRBD1. J lost 7 bases, V lost 3 bases, and 6 bases had no gene match. There are 15 residues in the CDR3. CDR1 and CDR2 (germline): KGHSH, LQKENI. In nucleotides, the CDR3 is TGTGCCAGCTCACCCGGACAGGGGGAGTGGAATGAGCAGTTCTTC. Translated, it gives CASSPGQGEWNEQFF.

J is TRBJ1-1 and V is TRBV19, with 11 bases aligning to TRBD1. Looked up from germline, CDR1 is LNHDA and CDR2 is SQIVND (reference sequence). V gave up 5 bases and J gave up 5 bases; unmatched junction bases: 7. This CDR3 has 15 residues. CDR3 nucleotides: TGTGCCAGTAGTCTTGGGACAGGGGGGCGTACTGAAGCTTTCTTT. The encoded protein is CASSLGTGGRTEAFF.

This clone was seen just once. The V and J genes are TRBV19 and TRBJ1-1; possibly TRBD1 for D (5 bases). Germline lookup yields CDR1 LNHDA and CDR2 SQIVND (reference sequence). The length of the CDR3 is 15 residues. Trimming removed 8 bases from V and 5 bases from J, with 21 bases in between. The CDR3 region is CASYSLGVRGTEAFF. CDR3 nucleotides: TGTGCCAGTTATTCGTTAGGGGTGCGAGGAACTGAAGCTTTCTTT.

The chain couples TRBV18 to TRBJ2-7, with 7 positions matching TRBD1. J lost 0 bases, V lost 3 bases, and 5 bases had no gene match. This CDR3 has 15 amino acids. Germline CDR1 reads KGHSH; CDR2 reads LQKENI. CDR3 loop: CASSPGQAFSYEQYF. In nucleotides, the CDR3 is TGTGCCAGCTCACCTGGACAGGCATTCTCCTACGAGCAGTACTTC.

The rearrangement links TRBV4-1 to TRBJ2-1; TRBD2 agrees at 12 bases. The germline V gene has CDR1 MGHRA and CDR2 YSYEKL. The CDR3 loop spans 13 amino acids. After removal of 1 base from V and 14 bases from J, the junction contained 3 bases not matched to a gene. CDR3 nucleotide sequence: TGCGCCAGCAGCCAAGTACTAGCGGGAGGAGAGTTCTTC. This encodes CASSQVLAGGEFF.

This chain uses TRBV30 with TRBJ2-2; the D is unclear. Trimming cost V 1 base and J 4 bases, with 13 bases left between them. From germline, CDR1 is GTSNPN and CDR2 SVGIG (reference sequence). This CDR3 has 15 amino acids. The CDR3 sequence: CAWSGLVAATGELFF. CDR3 sequence (DNA): TGTGCCTGGAGTGGGCTAGTTGCAGCCACCGGGGAGCTGTTTTTT.

J is TRBJ1-1 and V is TRBV6-1; tentatively, D is TRBD1 (6 bases). Germline V CDR1 and CDR2: MNHNS, SASEGT. The CDR3 has 16 amino acids. Trimming pared 4 bases from V and 0 bases from J, leaving 15 bases between. CDR3 in amino acids: CASSATTGVMNTEAFF. The DNA for the CDR3 is TGTGCCAGCAGTGCAACGACAGGAGTGATGAACACTGAAGCTTTCTTT.

This chain uses TRBV15 with TRBJ2-7; possible D gene TRBD2, 7 bases. The CDR3 is 15 amino acids. V was shortened by 5 bases and J by 3 bases, with 17 bases between the two germline ends. The germline V gene has CDR1 LNHNV and CDR2 YYDKDF (reference sequence). CDR3 DNA: TGTGCCACCAGCCCACCTGGGGGGGGCATCTACGAGCAGTACTTC. Protein product: CATSPPGGGIYEQYF.

This clone has only one observation. V gene TRBV6-6 combines with J gene TRBJ1-2; D is possibly TRBD1 (5 bases). The CDR3 spans 14 residues. Germline CDR1 and CDR2: MNHNY and SVGAGI (reference sequence). The V end was cut by 6 bases, the J end by 6 bases, with 17 bases between. CDR3 in DNA: TGTGCCAGCAGCCCCGGGACGGGGACTAATGGCTACACCTTC. Amino acids: CASSPGTGTNGYTF.